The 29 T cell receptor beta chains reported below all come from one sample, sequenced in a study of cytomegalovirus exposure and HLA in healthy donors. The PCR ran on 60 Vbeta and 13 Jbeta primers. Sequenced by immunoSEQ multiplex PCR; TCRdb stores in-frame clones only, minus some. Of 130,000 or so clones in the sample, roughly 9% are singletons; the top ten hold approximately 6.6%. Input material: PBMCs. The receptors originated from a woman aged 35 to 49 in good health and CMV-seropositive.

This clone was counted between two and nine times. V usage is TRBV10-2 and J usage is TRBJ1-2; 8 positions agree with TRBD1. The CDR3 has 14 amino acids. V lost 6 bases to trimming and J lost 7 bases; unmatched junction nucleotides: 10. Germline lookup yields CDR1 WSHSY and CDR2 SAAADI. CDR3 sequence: CASSPLTGEGGYTF. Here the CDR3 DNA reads TGCGCCAGCAGCCCCTTGACAGGGGAGGGTGGCTACACCTTC.

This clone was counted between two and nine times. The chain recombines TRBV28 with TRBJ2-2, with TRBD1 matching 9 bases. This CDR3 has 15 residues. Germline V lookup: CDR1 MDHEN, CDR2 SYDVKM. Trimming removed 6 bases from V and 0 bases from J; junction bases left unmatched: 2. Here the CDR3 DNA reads TGTGCCAGCAGATGGACAGGGGCGAACACCGGGGAGCTGTTTTTT. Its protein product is CASRWTGANTGELFF.

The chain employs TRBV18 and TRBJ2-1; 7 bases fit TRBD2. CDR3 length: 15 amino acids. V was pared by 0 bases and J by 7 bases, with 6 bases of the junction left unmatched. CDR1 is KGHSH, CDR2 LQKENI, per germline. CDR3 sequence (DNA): TGTGCCAGCTCACCACCGTACCTGGGGGGGAATGAGCAGTTCTTC. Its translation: CASSPPYLGGNEQFF.

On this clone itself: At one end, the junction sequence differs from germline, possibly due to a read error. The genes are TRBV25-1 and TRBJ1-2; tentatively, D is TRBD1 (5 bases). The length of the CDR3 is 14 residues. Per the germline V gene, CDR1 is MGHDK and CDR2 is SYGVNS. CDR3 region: CASSEWGGRGGSTF. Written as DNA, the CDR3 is TGTGCCAGCAGTGAATGGGGCGGAAGAGGTGGCTCCACCTTC.

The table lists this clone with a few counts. The CDR3 is CASRTGTGRAFF. CDR3 nucleotide sequence: TGCGCCAGCAGAACCGGGACAGGAAGAGCTTTCTTT. The chain employs TRBV10-1 and TRBJ1-1; 8 bases line up with TRBD1. The trim removed 6 bases at V and 10 bases at J, leaving 7 bases unmatched. The V gene's germline CDR1 is WNHNN and CDR2 SYGVQD (reference sequence). This CDR3 has 12 residues.

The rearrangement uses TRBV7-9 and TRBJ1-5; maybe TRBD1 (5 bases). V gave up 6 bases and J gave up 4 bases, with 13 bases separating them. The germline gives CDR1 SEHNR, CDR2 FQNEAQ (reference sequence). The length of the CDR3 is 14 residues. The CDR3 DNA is TGTGCCAGCAGTTCTGTGGACACTAATCAGCCCCAGCATTTT. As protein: CASSSVDTNQPQHF.

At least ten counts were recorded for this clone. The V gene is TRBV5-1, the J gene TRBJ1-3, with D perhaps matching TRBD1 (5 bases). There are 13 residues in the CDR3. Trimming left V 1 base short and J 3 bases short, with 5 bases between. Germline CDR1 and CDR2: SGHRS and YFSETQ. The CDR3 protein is CASSLRGGNTIYF. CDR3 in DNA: TGCGCCAGCAGCTTGAGGGGTGGAAACACCATATATTTT.

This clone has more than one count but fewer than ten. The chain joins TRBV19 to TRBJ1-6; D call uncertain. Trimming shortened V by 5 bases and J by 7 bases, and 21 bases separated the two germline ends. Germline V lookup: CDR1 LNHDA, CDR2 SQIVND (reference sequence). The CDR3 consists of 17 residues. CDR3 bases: TGTGCCAGTAGTCCAAGGACTCTCTCAGATTTCAATTCACCCCTCCACTTT. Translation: CASSPRTLSDFNSPLHF.

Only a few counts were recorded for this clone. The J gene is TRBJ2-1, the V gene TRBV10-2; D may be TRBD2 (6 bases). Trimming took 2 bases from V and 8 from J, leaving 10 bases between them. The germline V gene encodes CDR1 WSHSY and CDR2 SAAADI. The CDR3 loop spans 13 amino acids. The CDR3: CASSEGRDYEQFF. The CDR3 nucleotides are TGCGCCAGCAGTGAGGGCAGGGACTATGAGCAGTTCTTC.

The CDR3 protein is CASSYLHRMNTEAFF. DNA for the CDR3: TGTGCCAGCAGTTACCTCCACAGGATGAACACTGAAGCTTTCTTT. This chain connects TRBV6-5 to TRBJ1-1, with D tentatively TRBD1 (5 bases). Germline CDR1 MNHEY, CDR2 SVGAGI. This CDR3 contains 15 residues. Trimming shortened V by 2 bases and J by 0 bases, and 10 bases separated the two germline ends.

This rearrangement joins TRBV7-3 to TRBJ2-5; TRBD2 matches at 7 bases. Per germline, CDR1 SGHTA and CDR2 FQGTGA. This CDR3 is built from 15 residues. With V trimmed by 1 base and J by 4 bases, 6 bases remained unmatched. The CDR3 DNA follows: TGTGCCAGCAGCTTAAATAGCGGGCAAGGAGAGACCCAGTACTTC. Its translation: CASSLNSGQGETQYF.

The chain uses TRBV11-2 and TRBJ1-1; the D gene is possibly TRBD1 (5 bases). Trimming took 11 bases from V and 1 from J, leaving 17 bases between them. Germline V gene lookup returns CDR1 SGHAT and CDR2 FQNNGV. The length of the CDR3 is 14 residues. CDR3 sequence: CACGADQANTEAFF. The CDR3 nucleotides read TGTGCCTGTGGGGCAGACCAAGCGAACACTGAAGCTTTCTTT.

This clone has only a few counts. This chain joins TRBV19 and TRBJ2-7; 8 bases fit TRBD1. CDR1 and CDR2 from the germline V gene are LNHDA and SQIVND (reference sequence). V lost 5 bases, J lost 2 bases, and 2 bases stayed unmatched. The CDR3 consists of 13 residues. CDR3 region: CASSPGQAYEQYF. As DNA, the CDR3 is TGTGCCAGTAGTCCGGGACAGGCCTACGAGCAGTACTTC.

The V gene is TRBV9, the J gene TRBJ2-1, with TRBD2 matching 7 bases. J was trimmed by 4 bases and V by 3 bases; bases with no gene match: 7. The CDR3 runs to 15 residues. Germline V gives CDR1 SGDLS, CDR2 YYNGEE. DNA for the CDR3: TGTGCCAGCAGCGAGCGGGATCTTTTGTACAATGAGCAGTTCTTC. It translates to CASSERDLLYNEQFF.

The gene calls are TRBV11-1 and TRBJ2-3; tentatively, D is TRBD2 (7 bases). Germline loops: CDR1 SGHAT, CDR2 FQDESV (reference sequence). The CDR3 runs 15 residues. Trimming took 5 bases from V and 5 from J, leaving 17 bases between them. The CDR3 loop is CASSGEGGPGDTQYF. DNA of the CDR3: TGTGCCAGCAGCGGAGAGGGGGGGCCAGGAGATACGCAGTATTTT.

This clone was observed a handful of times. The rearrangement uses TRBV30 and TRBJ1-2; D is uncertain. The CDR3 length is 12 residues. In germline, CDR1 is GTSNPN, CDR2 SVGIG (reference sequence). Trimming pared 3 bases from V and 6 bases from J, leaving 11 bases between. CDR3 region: CAWRLPPHGYTF. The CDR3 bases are TGTGCCTGGAGGCTACCTCCGCATGGCTACACCTTC.

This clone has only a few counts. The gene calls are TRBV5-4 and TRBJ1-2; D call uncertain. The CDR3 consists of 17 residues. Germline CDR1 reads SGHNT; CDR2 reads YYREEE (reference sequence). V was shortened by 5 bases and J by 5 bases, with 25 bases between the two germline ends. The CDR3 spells CASSPLESLISGYGYTF. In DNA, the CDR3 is TGTGCCAGCAGTCCCCTTGAGAGCCTTATATCCGGTTATGGCTACACCTTC.

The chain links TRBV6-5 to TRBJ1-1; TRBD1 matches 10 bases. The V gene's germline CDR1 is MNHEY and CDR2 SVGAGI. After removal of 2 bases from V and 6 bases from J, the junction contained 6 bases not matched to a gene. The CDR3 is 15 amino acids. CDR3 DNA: TGTGCCAGCAGTTACGTGGGACAGGGGAGTGCTGAAGCTTTCTTT. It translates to CASSYVGQGSAEAFF.

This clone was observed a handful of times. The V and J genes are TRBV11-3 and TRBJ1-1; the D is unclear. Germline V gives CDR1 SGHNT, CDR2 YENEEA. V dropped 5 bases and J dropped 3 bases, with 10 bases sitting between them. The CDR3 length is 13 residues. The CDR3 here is CASSRLGDTEAFF. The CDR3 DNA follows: TGTGCCAGCAGCCGACTCGGCGACACTGAAGCTTTCTTT. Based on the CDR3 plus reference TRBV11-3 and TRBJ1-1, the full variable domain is EAGVVQSPRYKIIEKKQPVAFWCNPISGHNTLYWYLQNLGQGPELLIRYENEEAVDDSQLPKDRFSAERLKGVDSTLKIQPAELGDSAVYLCASSRLGDTEAFFGQGTRLTVV.

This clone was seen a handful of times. The CDR3: CASSPRTGGVHEQYF. In nucleotides, the CDR3 is TGTGCCAGCAGTCCTCGGACAGGGGGTGTTCACGAGCAGTACTTC. This chain uses TRBV27 with TRBJ2-7; 10 bases are a match to TRBD1. This CDR3 spans 15 amino acids. Germline assignment: CDR1 MNHEY and CDR2 SMNVEV (reference sequence). J gave up 5 bases and V 5 bases, and 9 bases lay outside the gene matches.

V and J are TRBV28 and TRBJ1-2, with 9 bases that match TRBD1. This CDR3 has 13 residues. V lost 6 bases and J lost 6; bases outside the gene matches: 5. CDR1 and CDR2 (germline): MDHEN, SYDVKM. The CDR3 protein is CASRRDRDHGYTF. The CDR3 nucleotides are TGTGCCAGCAGGCGGGACAGGGACCATGGCTACACCTTC.

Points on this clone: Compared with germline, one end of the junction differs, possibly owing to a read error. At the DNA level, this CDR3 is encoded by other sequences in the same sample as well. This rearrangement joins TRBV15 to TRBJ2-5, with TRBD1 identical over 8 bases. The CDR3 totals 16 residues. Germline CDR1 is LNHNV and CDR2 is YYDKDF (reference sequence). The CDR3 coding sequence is TGTGCCACCAGCAGCACAGGGGGGAGGTACCAGGAGACCCAGTACTTC. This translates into CATSSTGGRYQETQYF. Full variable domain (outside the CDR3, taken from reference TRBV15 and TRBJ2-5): DAMVIQNPRYQVTQFGKPVTLSCSQTLNHNVMYWYQQKSSQAPKLLFHYYDKDFNNEADTPDNFQSRRPNTSFCFLDIRSPGLGDTAMYLCATSSTGGRYQETQYFGPGTRLLVL.

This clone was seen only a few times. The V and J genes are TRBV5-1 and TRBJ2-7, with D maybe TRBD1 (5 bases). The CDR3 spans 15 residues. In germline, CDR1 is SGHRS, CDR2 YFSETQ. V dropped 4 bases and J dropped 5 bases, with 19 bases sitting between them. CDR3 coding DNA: TGCGCCAGCAGCCCTACACAGGACATGACCGACGAGCAGTACTTC. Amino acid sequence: CASSPTQDMTDEQYF.

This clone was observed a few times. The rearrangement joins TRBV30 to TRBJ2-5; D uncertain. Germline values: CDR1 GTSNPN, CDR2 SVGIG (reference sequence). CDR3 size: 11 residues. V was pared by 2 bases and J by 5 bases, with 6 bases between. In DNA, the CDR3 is TGTGCCTGGAGTCCGAGCGAGACCCAGTACTTC. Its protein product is CAWSPSETQYF.

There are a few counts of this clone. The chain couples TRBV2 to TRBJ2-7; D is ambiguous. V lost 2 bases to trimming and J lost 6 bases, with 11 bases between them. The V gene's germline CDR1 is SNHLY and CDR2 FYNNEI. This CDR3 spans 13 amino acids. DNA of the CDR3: TGTGCCAGCAGTGAAACACCGCCCCTCGAGCAGTACTTC. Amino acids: CASSETPPLEQYF.

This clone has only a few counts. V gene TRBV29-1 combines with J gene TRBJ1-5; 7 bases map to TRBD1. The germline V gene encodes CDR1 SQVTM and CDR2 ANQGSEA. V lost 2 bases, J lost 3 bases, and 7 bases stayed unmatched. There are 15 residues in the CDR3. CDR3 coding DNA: TGCAGCGTTGAAATCACAGGGGAGCCCAATCAGCCCCAGCATTTT. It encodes CSVEITGEPNQPQHF.

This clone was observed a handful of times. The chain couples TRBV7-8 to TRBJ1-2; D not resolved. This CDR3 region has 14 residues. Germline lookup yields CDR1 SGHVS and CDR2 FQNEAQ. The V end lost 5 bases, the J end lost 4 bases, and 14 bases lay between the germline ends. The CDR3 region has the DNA TGTGCCAGCAGCCCCGTTGGGAGGTCCTATGGCTACACCTTC. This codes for CASSPVGRSYGYTF. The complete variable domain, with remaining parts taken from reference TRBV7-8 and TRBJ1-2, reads GAGVSQSPRYKVAKRGQDVALRCDPISGHVSLFWYQQALGQGPEFLTYFQNEAQLDKSGLPSDRFFAERPEGSVSTLKIQRTQQEDSAVYLCASSPVGRSYGYTFGSGTRLTVV.

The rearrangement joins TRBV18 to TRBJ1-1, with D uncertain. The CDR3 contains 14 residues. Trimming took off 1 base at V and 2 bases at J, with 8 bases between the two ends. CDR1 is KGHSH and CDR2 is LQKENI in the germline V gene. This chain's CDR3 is CASSPRHTNTEAFF. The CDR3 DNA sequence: TGTGCCAGCTCACCACGGCATACAAACACTGAAGCTTTCTTT.

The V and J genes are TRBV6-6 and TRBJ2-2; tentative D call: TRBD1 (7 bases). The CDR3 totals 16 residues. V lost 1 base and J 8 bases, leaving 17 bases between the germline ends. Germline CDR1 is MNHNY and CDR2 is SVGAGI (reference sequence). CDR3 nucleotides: TGTGCCAGCAGTTACTTGTCAGGGGGGACCTCGGGGGAGCTGTTTTTT. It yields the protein CASSYLSGGTSGELFF.